Following are 8 T cell receptor beta chains from one sample sequenced in a study of blood T cell repertoires in COVID-19. This table comes from immunoSEQ multiplex PCR, and its TCRdb copy is limited to in-frame clones, with some not included. The data show around 100,000 clones, approximately 91% seen once. Sequenced material: peripheral blood. The receptors were sampled from a woman in her fifties or sixties with acute or convalescent COVID-19.

The chain has TRBV28 and TRBJ2-3; D unclear. CDR3 length: 14 residues. Germline lookup yields CDR1 MDHEN and CDR2 SYDVKM. V lost 4 bases and J lost 1, with 9 bases in between. This chain's CDR3 is CASSSHQGTDTQYF. The CDR3 DNA reads as TGTGCCAGCAGTTCCCACCAGGGCACAGATACGCAGTATTTT.

V is TRBV27 and J is TRBJ2-1, with 13 bases matching TRBD2. Germline trimming cut 5 bases from V and 9 bases from J; bases unmatched to any gene: 7. The germline V gene has CDR1 MNHEY and CDR2 SMNVEV (reference sequence). This CDR3 comprises 15 residues. This CDR3 is CASSQLAGGPVEQFF. In DNA form, the CDR3 reads TGTGCCAGCAGTCAACTAGCGGGAGGGCCTGTTGAGCAGTTCTTC.

V usage is TRBV5-1 and J usage is TRBJ2-7; TRBD1 might be the D (6 bases). CDR1 SGHRS and CDR2 YFSETQ come from the germline V gene. The germline V and J ends were trimmed by 2 bases and 3 bases, with 9 bases remaining between them. The CDR3 has 13 amino acids. Written as DNA, the CDR3 is TGCGCCAGCAGCTTAAAACAGGGCTACGAGCAGTACGTC. It yields the protein CASSLKQGYEQYV.

This chain connects TRBV29-1 to TRBJ1-1; maybe TRBD1 (5 bases). CDR1 is SQVTM, CDR2 ANQGSEA, per germline. Trimming left V 3 bases short and J 3 bases short, with 8 bases between. The CDR3 length is 12 residues. The CDR3 spells CSVDGGDTEAFF. CDR3 in DNA: TGCAGCGTTGACGGGGGTGACACTGAAGCTTTCTTT. The whole variable domain, remainder taken from reference TRBV29-1 and TRBJ1-1, is SAVISQKPSRDICQRGTSLTIQCQVDSQVTMMFWYRQQPGQSLTLIATANQGSEATYESGFVIDKFPISRPNLTFSTLTVSNMSPEDSSIYLCSVDGGDTEAFFGQGTRLTVV.

The V and J genes are TRBV7-2 and TRBJ2-7, with no clear D. In germline, CDR1 is SGHTA, CDR2 FQGNSA. The CDR3 runs 13 residues. V was trimmed by 2 bases and J by 3 bases, leaving 8 bases between them. This CDR3 is CASSLRENYEQYF. The CDR3 region has the DNA TGTGCCAGCAGCTTAAGAGAGAACTACGAGCAGTACTTC. The whole variable domain, filled in from reference TRBV7-2 and TRBJ2-7, reads GAGVSQSPSNKVTEKGKDVELRCDPISGHTALYWYRQSLGQGLEFLIYFQGNSAPDKSGLPSDRFSAERTGGSVSTLTIQRTQQEDSAVYLCASSLRENYEQYFGPGTRLTVT.

The chain employs TRBV4-1 and TRBJ1-1; TRBD1 aligns across 11 bases. CDR1 and CDR2 (germline): MGHRA, YSYEKL. Trimming cost V 4 bases and J 3 bases; bases outside gene matches: 13. The CDR3 contains 18 residues. This chain's CDR3 is CASSRTSEGQGDDTEAFF. The CDR3 DNA reads TGCGCCAGCAGCCGGACCTCGGAGGGACAGGGGGATGACACTGAAGCTTTCTTT.

The chain employs TRBV2 and TRBJ2-7; 8 positions agree with TRBD1. Germline values: CDR1 SNHLY, CDR2 FYNNEI. V lost 5 bases to trimming and J lost 4 bases; unmatched junction nucleotides: 1. The CDR3 has 12 amino acids. DNA of the CDR3: TGTGCCAGCAGTTACAGGGGGTACGAGCAGTACTTC. This sequence encodes CASSYRGYEQYF. Filled out from reference TRBV2 and TRBJ2-7, the complete variable domain reads EPEVTQTPSHQVTQMGQEVILRCVPISNHLYFYWYRQILGQKVEFLVSFYNNEISEKSEIFDDQFSVERPDGSNFTLKIRSTKLEDSAMYFCASSYRGYEQYFGPGTRLTVT.

This clone showed up just a few times. This chain links TRBV3-1 (or the pseudogene TRBV3-2) with TRBJ1-5; no definite D call. V shed 1 base and J shed 7 bases, with 11 bases lying between them. Germline-derived CDR1 and CDR2 are LGHDT and YNNKEL (reference sequence). This CDR3 is built from 14 residues. The CDR3 region is CASSQGRVGQPQHF. In nucleotides, the CDR3 is TGTGCCAGCAGCCAAGGGAGGGTTGGACAGCCCCAGCATTTT.